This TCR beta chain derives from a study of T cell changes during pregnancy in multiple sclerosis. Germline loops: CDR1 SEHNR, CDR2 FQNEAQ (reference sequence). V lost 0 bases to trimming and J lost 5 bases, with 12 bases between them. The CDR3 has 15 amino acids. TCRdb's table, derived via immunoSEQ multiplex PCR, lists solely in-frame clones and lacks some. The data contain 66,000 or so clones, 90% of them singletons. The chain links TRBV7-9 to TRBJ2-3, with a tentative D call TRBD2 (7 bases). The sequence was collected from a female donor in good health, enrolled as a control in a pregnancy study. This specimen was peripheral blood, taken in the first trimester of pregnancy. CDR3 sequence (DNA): TGTGCCAGCAGCTTAGCGGGGGGGCCTGGAGATACGCAGTATTTT. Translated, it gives CASSLAGGPGDTQYF.